Listed below are T cell receptor beta chains from one sample, sequenced in a study of OX40 agonist ivuxolimab in advanced cancers. Sequenced by immunoSEQ multiplex PCR; TCRdb stores in-frame clones only, minus some. The repertoire holds under 80,000 clones, with about nine tenths as singletons. This specimen consisted of CD4+ or CD8+ T cells sorted from blood, obtained in a trial of the OX40 agonist ivuxolimab. The origin of the receptors is an adult with an advanced solid tumor such as melanoma, head and neck, liver or kidney cancer. The CDR3 runs from the conserved cysteine through the conserved F or W. The D gene is left open where the match is weak. Not all rows give a size; the values are once, few, many and, for expanded clones, a class.

cdr3_nt: TGTGCCAGAAGCTTACGGTCCGCAGGGAGCTACGAGCAGTACTTC
cdr3_aa: CARSLRSAGSYEQYF
j_call: TRBJ2-7
clone_size: -
v_call: TRBV7-5
d_call: -

cdr3_nt: TGTGCCAGCAGCTCGACGCTAGCGGGGAGAAACATTCAGTACTTC
cdr3_aa: CASSSTLAGRNIQYF
j_call: TRBJ2-4
clone_size: few
v_call: TRBV11-2
d_call: TRBD2

cdr3_nt: TGTGCCACCGGTCTAGGCAACTACGAGCAGTACTTC
cdr3_aa: CATGLGNYEQYF
j_call: TRBJ2-7
clone_size: -
v_call: TRBV28
d_call: -

cdr3_nt: TGTGCCAGCAGCCTAGTAGGCGAGCAGTACTTC
cdr3_aa: CASSLVGEQYF
j_call: TRBJ2-7
clone_size: -
v_call: TRBV5-8
d_call: -

cdr3_nt: TGTGCCAGCAGCCTGCGTGGGTTTGGACAGGGCTCCTACAATGAGCAGTTCTTC
cdr3_aa: CASSLRGFGQGSYNEQFF
j_call: TRBJ2-1
clone_size: -
v_call: TRBV11-2
d_call: TRBD1

cdr3_nt: TGTGCCAGCAGCCGGGACAGGGCTGGGGCCAACGTCCTGACTTTC
cdr3_aa: CASSRDRAGANVLTF
j_call: TRBJ2-6
clone_size: -
v_call: TRBV6-1
d_call: TRBD1

cdr3_nt: TGTGCCAGCACCCTAGGGGTTAGACTCACAGATACGCAGTATTTT
cdr3_aa: CASTLGVRLTDTQYF
j_call: TRBJ2-3
clone_size: -
v_call: TRBV7-2
d_call: -

cdr3_nt: TGTGCCAGCAGCTTAAGAAACCAGGGCCCTGGCAATCAGCCCCAGCATTTT
cdr3_aa: CASSLRNQGPGNQPQHF
j_call: TRBJ1-5
clone_size: -
v_call: TRBV7-8
d_call: -

cdr3_nt: TGTGCCAGCAGCTTAAGGGTCAGGGCCGGCGGGGAGCTGTTTTTT
cdr3_aa: CASSLRVRAGGELFF
j_call: TRBJ2-2
clone_size: -
v_call: TRBV7-2
d_call: -

cdr3_nt: TGTGCCAGTAGTACCCGACAGGGGGCAGGAACAGATACGCAGTATTTT
cdr3_aa: CASSTRQGAGTDTQYF
j_call: TRBJ2-3
clone_size: few
v_call: TRBV19
d_call: TRBD1

cdr3_nt: TGTGCCAGCAGTTTACAGGGGCCTTCGACAGATACGCAGTATTTT
cdr3_aa: CASSLQGPSTDTQYF
j_call: TRBJ2-3
clone_size: -
v_call: TRBV28
d_call: -

cdr3_nt: TGCGCCAGCAGTCAGTCGACAGGGGGCGACACCAATGAGCAGTTCTTC
cdr3_aa: CASSQSTGGDTNEQFF
j_call: TRBJ2-1
clone_size: -
v_call: TRBV23-1
d_call: TRBD1

cdr3_nt: TGTGCCAGCAGTCTCGGGATCAACTATGGCTACACCTTC
cdr3_aa: CASSLGINYGYTF
j_call: TRBJ1-2
clone_size: -
v_call: TRBV28
d_call: -

cdr3_nt: TGTGCCAGCACGCTTGGGACAGGGGGTGAAGCTTTCTTT
cdr3_aa: CASTLGTGGEAFF
j_call: TRBJ1-1
clone_size: -
v_call: TRBV27
d_call: TRBD1

cdr3_nt: TGTGCCATCAGAAACCTCCGCGGGAGGGCGTTTGAGCAGTACTTC
cdr3_aa: CAIRNLRGRAFEQYF
j_call: TRBJ2-7
clone_size: -
v_call: TRBV10-3
d_call: TRBD2

cdr3_nt: TGTGCCAGCACCGAGTGGGAAAACTATGGCTACACCTTC
cdr3_aa: CASTEWENYGYTF
j_call: TRBJ1-2
clone_size: -
v_call: TRBV2
d_call: -

cdr3_nt: TGTGCCAGCAGGGACAGGACCGGGCCCCTTTTT
cdr3_aa: CASRDRTGPLF
j_call: TRBJ2-3
clone_size: -
v_call: TRBV6-5
d_call: TRBD1

cdr3_nt: TGTGCCAGCAGGGGAGATACAGGGGGGGCCTACGAGCAGTACTTC
cdr3_aa: CASRGDTGGAYEQYF
j_call: TRBJ2-7
clone_size: -
v_call: TRBV6-1
d_call: -

cdr3_nt: TGTGCCTGTTACAGGGGCGGCTACACCTTC
cdr3_aa: CACYRGGYTF
j_call: TRBJ1-2
clone_size: -
v_call: TRBV30
d_call: TRBD1

cdr3_nt: TGCGCCAGCAGCCATGGTGCTAGCTCTTCCAGGTCCGAGCAGTTCTTC
cdr3_aa: CASSHGASSSRSEQFF
j_call: TRBJ2-1
clone_size: -
v_call: TRBV4-1
d_call: -

cdr3_nt: TGCGCCAGCAGCCAAGTTGGGGGACAGGGGATGAACGAGCAGTACTTC
cdr3_aa: CASSQVGGQGMNEQYF
j_call: TRBJ2-7
clone_size: -
v_call: TRBV4-1
d_call: TRBD1

cdr3_nt: TGTGCCAGCAGCCGGGACTTGGGTTCACCCCTCCACTTT
cdr3_aa: CASSRDLGSPLHF
j_call: TRBJ1-6
clone_size: -
v_call: TRBV2
d_call: -

cdr3_nt: TGTGCCAGCAGCGGACAGGGGGCCGGGGAGCTGTTTTTT
cdr3_aa: CASSGQGAGELFF
j_call: TRBJ2-2
clone_size: few
v_call: TRBV9
d_call: TRBD1

cdr3_nt: TGTGCCAGCAGCTCCGGGACTAGCGGGAGCTGGCGGCAGTTCTTC
cdr3_aa: CASSSGTSGSWRQFF
j_call: TRBJ2-1
clone_size: -
v_call: TRBV7-6
d_call: TRBD2

cdr3_nt: TGTGCCAGCTCACCGGCCGGGACAGGGGGCTACGACGAGCAGTACTTC
cdr3_aa: CASSPAGTGGYDEQYF
j_call: TRBJ2-7
clone_size: -
v_call: TRBV18
d_call: TRBD1

cdr3_nt: TGTGCCAGCAGTTTAGGGACCGGGGAGCTGTTTTTT
cdr3_aa: CASSLGTGELFF
j_call: TRBJ2-2
clone_size: -
v_call: TRBV28
d_call: -

cdr3_nt: TGTGCCAGCCGTCGGGGGGCTAATAACTATGGCTACACCTTC
cdr3_aa: CASRRGANNYGYTF
j_call: TRBJ1-2
clone_size: -
v_call: TRBV27
d_call: -

cdr3_nt: TGTGCTGTGGGACTAGCGGGGGGTGAGCAAGAGACCCAGTACTTC
cdr3_aa: CAVGLAGGEQETQYF
j_call: TRBJ2-5
clone_size: -
v_call: TRBV11-2
d_call: TRBD2

cdr3_nt: TGTGCCAGCAGCCCCCTGGGGGGTAATGAAAAACTGTTTTTT
cdr3_aa: CASSPLGGNEKLFF
j_call: TRBJ1-4
clone_size: once
v_call: TRBV6-6
d_call: -

cdr3_nt: TGTGCCAGCAGCCCCGGACTAGCGACCGGAGATACGCAGTATTTT
cdr3_aa: CASSPGLATGDTQYF
j_call: TRBJ2-3
clone_size: -
v_call: TRBV5-4
d_call: TRBD2

cdr3_nt: TGCGCCAGCAGCTCAGGAGCTGCGGGAAACACCATATATTTT
cdr3_aa: CASSSGAAGNTIYF
j_call: TRBJ1-3
clone_size: once
v_call: TRBV5-1
d_call: -

cdr3_nt: TGTGCCAGCAGCGCCCGTACCGGGAGCACTAATGAAAAACTGTTTTTT
cdr3_aa: CASSARTGSTNEKLFF
j_call: TRBJ1-4
clone_size: -
v_call: TRBV7-2
d_call: -

cdr3_nt: TGCAGCGGCGGATCGACAGGGGGCTTCACTGAAGCTTTCTTT
cdr3_aa: CSGGSTGGFTEAFF
j_call: TRBJ1-1
clone_size: -
v_call: TRBV29-1
d_call: TRBD1

cdr3_nt: TGTGCCAGCAGCTTAGGTCCCCGGGTACAGACCATATATTTT
cdr3_aa: CASSLGPRVQTIYF
j_call: TRBJ1-3
clone_size: -
v_call: TRBV7-9
d_call: -

cdr3_nt: TGTGCCATCAGTCCTGTGACCGATTCACCCCTCCACTTT
cdr3_aa: CAISPVTDSPLHF
j_call: TRBJ1-6
clone_size: -
v_call: TRBV10-3
d_call: -

cdr3_nt: TGCGCCAGCAGCCGGAGGGGACAGGGGGCAACTGAAGCTTTCTTT
cdr3_aa: CASSRRGQGATEAFF
j_call: TRBJ1-1
clone_size: -
v_call: TRBV5-1
d_call: TRBD1

cdr3_nt: TGTGCCAGCAGCTGGAGGACAGGGAGCTCCTACAATGAGCAGTTCTTC
cdr3_aa: CASSWRTGSSYNEQFF
j_call: TRBJ2-1
clone_size: -
v_call: TRBV5-6
d_call: TRBD1

cdr3_nt: TGTGCCAGCACCCCAAACTCGGCGGGGGGGTATACGCAGTATTTT
cdr3_aa: CASTPNSAGGYTQYF
j_call: TRBJ2-3
clone_size: -
v_call: TRBV6-1
d_call: TRBD2

cdr3_nt: TGTGCCAGCAGCTTAGGGGCCTCTCCGGGGAGGCAGTACTTC
cdr3_aa: CASSLGASPGRQYF
j_call: TRBJ2-7
clone_size: once
v_call: TRBV7-9
d_call: -

cdr3_nt: TGTGCCTGGAGGGTCGGGAGGACGCGGTGGATAGATACGCAGTATTTT
cdr3_aa: CAWRVGRTRWIDTQYF
j_call: TRBJ2-3
clone_size: -
v_call: TRBV30
d_call: TRBD2

cdr3_nt: TGTGCCAGCAGTTACGAGACAGGGGCGAACTATGGCTACACCTTC
cdr3_aa: CASSYETGANYGYTF
j_call: TRBJ1-2
clone_size: -
v_call: TRBV6-6
d_call: TRBD1

cdr3_nt: TGTGCCAGCATAAACCCCGGGACTAGCGGGGGCCGGTACGAGCAGTACTTC
cdr3_aa: CASINPGTSGGRYEQYF
j_call: TRBJ2-7
clone_size: few
v_call: TRBV5-8
d_call: TRBD2

cdr3_nt: TGCGCCAGCAGCCAAGATCGATTGACTTCTCCCGGGGAGCTGTTTTTT
cdr3_aa: CASSQDRLTSPGELFF
j_call: TRBJ2-2
clone_size: -
v_call: TRBV4-1
d_call: -

cdr3_nt: TGTGCCAGCAGTAAAGTGCTGGGGACAGGGGAAGCTTTCTTT
cdr3_aa: CASSKVLGTGEAFF
j_call: TRBJ1-1
clone_size: -
v_call: TRBV6-1
d_call: TRBD1

cdr3_nt: TGTGCCACCGAGGGACAGGGTCTCATAGCAGGCTACACCTTC
cdr3_aa: CATEGQGLIAGYTF
j_call: TRBJ1-2
clone_size: -
v_call: TRBV6-1
d_call: TRBD1

cdr3_nt: TGTGCCAGCAGCCTGTGGACAGGGACGTGGGAGACCCAGTACTTC
cdr3_aa: CASSLWTGTWETQYF
j_call: TRBJ2-5
clone_size: -
v_call: TRBV7-9
d_call: TRBD1

cdr3_nt: TGTGCCAGCAGTTACTCGAAAGGGGGCAGGACTGAAGCTTTCTTT
cdr3_aa: CASSYSKGGRTEAFF
j_call: TRBJ1-1
clone_size: -
v_call: TRBV6-5
d_call: TRBD1

cdr3_nt: TGTGCCAGCAGTTTATTCGGACAGGGAACTAATGAAAAACTGTTTTTT
cdr3_aa: CASSLFGQGTNEKLFF
j_call: TRBJ1-4
clone_size: -
v_call: TRBV28
d_call: TRBD1

cdr3_nt: TGTGCCAGCGTGAGGGCTAGCGGGGGGGTTGAGCAGTACTTC
cdr3_aa: CASVRASGGVEQYF
j_call: TRBJ2-7
clone_size: -
v_call: TRBV6-1
d_call: TRBD2

cdr3_nt: TGTGCCAGCAGCGGTTCAGGGGGACGAAACACCATATATTTT
cdr3_aa: CASSGSGGRNTIYF
j_call: TRBJ1-3
clone_size: few
v_call: TRBV9
d_call: TRBD1

cdr3_nt: TGTGCCACCAGCAGGGTGGCAGAGGGTGAGCAGTTCTTC
cdr3_aa: CATSRVAEGEQFF
j_call: TRBJ2-1
clone_size: -
v_call: TRBV15
d_call: -

cdr3_nt: TGTGCCAGCTGTGACAGGGTCAATCAGCCCCAGCATTTT
cdr3_aa: CASCDRVNQPQHF
j_call: TRBJ1-5
clone_size: -
v_call: TRBV6-5
d_call: TRBD1

cdr3_nt: TGCGCCAGCAGCTTGGATGGGGGCCATGAGAGGGCGGAGCAGTTCTTC
cdr3_aa: CASSLDGGHERAEQFF
j_call: TRBJ2-1
clone_size: -
v_call: TRBV5-1
d_call: -

cdr3_nt: TGTGCCAGCAGCGCCTGGACCCTGCGGAACACTGAAGCTTTCTTT
cdr3_aa: CASSAWTLRNTEAFF
j_call: TRBJ1-1
clone_size: -
v_call: TRBV5-4
d_call: -

cdr3_nt: TGTGCCAGCTCGGTGGGAGAGCGGGGATACAATGAGCAGTTCTTC
cdr3_aa: CASSVGERGYNEQFF
j_call: TRBJ2-1
clone_size: -
v_call: TRBV18
d_call: TRBD2

cdr3_nt: TGTGCCAGCAGTTTAATATCGTCCCTAATGAACACTGAAGCTTTCTTT
cdr3_aa: CASSLISSLMNTEAFF
j_call: TRBJ1-1
clone_size: -
v_call: TRBV28
d_call: -